This TCR beta chain originates from a study of cytomegalovirus exposure and HLA in healthy donors. In the study overall: T cells numbering around 200 million yielded fewer than 140 million unique TCR beta sequences in an earlier analysis.

PCR employed 60 Vbeta and 13 Jbeta primers. Produced via immunoSEQ multiplex PCR; TCRdb's table is partial and in-frame only. The data show about 65,000 clones, and the top ten clones hold approximately 15%. The sequencing sample was made of PBMCs. This sequence was found in a boy under 18 in good health and CMV-seronegative.

The CDR3 nucleotides read TGCGCCAGCAGCCAAGTCGATACAGGAGATAGCAATCAGCCCCAGCATTTT. It codes for CASSQVDTGDSNQPQHF. This chain joins TRBV5-1 and TRBJ1-5; tentative D call: TRBD1 (5 bases). Germline V gene lookup returns CDR1 SGHRS and CDR2 YFSETQ. The CDR3 sequence is 17 residues long. The V and J ends lost 4 bases and 0 bases respectively, with 17 bases between them.